These 10 T cell receptor beta chains originate from one sample sequenced in a study of T cells after somatic rescue of genetic block. The method was immunoSEQ multiplex PCR; TCRdb's version includes in-frame clones alone and lacks a portion of them. The sample yields roughly 58,000 clones, approximately 96% seen once. The sequenced sample consisted of peripheral blood mononuclear cells (PBMCs). The origin of the receptors is a child younger than two.

The rearrangement uses TRBV7-9 and TRBJ2-3; D possibly corresponds to TRBD2 (6 bases). Germline V gene data show CDR1 as SEHNR and CDR2 as FQNEAQ (reference sequence). V was cut by 7 bases and J by 2 bases, with 16 bases left in between. The CDR3 totals 15 residues. CDR3 sequence: CASKFLGEDTDTQYF. CDR3 sequence (DNA): TGTGCCAGCAAGTTCTTGGGGGAGGACACAGATACGCAGTATTTT. The entire variable domain, with the rest obtained from reference TRBV7-9 and TRBJ2-3, is as follows: DTGVSQNPRHKITKRGQNVTFRCDPISEHNRLYWYRQTLGQGPEFLTYFQNEAQLEKSRLLSDRFSAERPKGSFSTLEIQRTEQGDSAMYLCASKFLGEDTDTQYFGPGTRLTVL.

The chain recombines TRBV9 with TRBJ2-1; D remains ambiguous. V lost 0 bases, J lost 0 bases, and 7 bases lay in between. Germline CDR1 and CDR2: SGDLS and YYNGEE. There are 15 residues in the CDR3. The DNA for the CDR3 is TGTGCCAGCAGCGTAGCGGCCTCCTCCTACAATGAGCAGTTCTTC. As protein: CASSVAASSYNEQFF.

The V call is TRBV27, the J call TRBJ2-1; the match to TRBD1 covers 8 bases. The CDR3 loop spans 13 amino acids. From germline, CDR1 is MNHEY and CDR2 SMNVEV (reference sequence). With V trimmed by 3 bases and J by 7 bases, 2 bases remained unmatched. DNA of the CDR3: TGTGCCAGCAGTTTTACAGGGGGGAATGAGCAGTTCTTC. It is translated as CASSFTGGNEQFF.

The chain uses TRBV5-1 and TRBJ2-3; D gene uncertain. Germline values: CDR1 SGHRS, CDR2 YFSETQ. The CDR3 totals 16 residues. V lost 0 bases, J lost 2 bases, and 13 bases lay in between. The CDR3 nucleotides read TGCGCCAGCAGCTTGGCCCCTTCGCGGAACACAGATACGCAGTATTTT. Protein sequence: CASSLAPSRNTDTQYF.

The chain has TRBV11-3 and TRBJ1-1; D gene uncertain. V gave up 0 bases and J gave up 5 bases, with 7 bases separating them. This CDR3 has 13 residues. Germline-derived CDR1 and CDR2 are SGHNT and YENEEA. The CDR3 DNA follows: TGTGCCAGCAGCTTAGACAGCGGGACTGAAGCTTTCTTT. Translated: CASSLDSGTEAFF.

This rearrangement joins TRBV6-5 to TRBJ1-3; no firm D call. V was pared by 6 bases and J by 0 bases, with 9 bases between. This CDR3 comprises 14 residues. The germline V gene has CDR1 MNHEY and CDR2 SVGAGI. The CDR3 region is CASSRTVSGNTIYF. The CDR3 DNA reads as TGTGCCAGCAGCCGAACAGTCTCTGGAAACACCATATATTTT.

V is TRBV18 and J is TRBJ2-5; D is perhaps TRBD1 or TRBD2 (5 bases each). CDR3 length: 14 residues. Trimming pared 1 base from V and 7 bases from J, leaving 13 bases between. From germline, CDR1 is KGHSH and CDR2 LQKENI. CDR3 coding DNA: TGTGCCAGCTCACCACGTTCGGGGCTAGCGACCCAGTACTTC. Translating it yields CASSPRSGLATQYF.

This chain joins TRBV20-1 and TRBJ2-7, with D uncertain. This CDR3 region has 10 residues. V dropped 3 bases and J dropped 5 bases, with 5 bases sitting between them. Germline CDR1 is DFQATT and CDR2 is SNEGSKA (reference sequence). CDR3 loop: CSASLHEQYF. As DNA, the CDR3 is TGCAGTGCTAGCTTGCACGAGCAGTACTTC.

The gene calls are TRBV5-5 and TRBJ1-3; D is unresolved. The CDR3 is made up of 14 amino acids. Looked up from germline, CDR1 is SGHKS and CDR2 is YYEKEE (reference sequence). The V end was cut by 0 bases, the J end by 2 bases, with 6 bases between. The CDR3 loop reads CASSLGATGNTIYF. The CDR3 DNA is TGTGCCAGCAGCTTGGGAGCTACTGGAAACACCATATATTTT.

The V and J genes are TRBV6-4 and TRBJ1-1; D not resolved. This CDR3 is built from 15 residues. V lost 5 bases to trimming and J lost 2 bases, with 15 bases between them. Per the germline V gene, CDR1 is MRHNA and CDR2 is SNTAGT. The CDR3: CASSPPSTPNTEAFF. CDR3 bases: TGTGCCAGCAGTCCCCCTTCGACTCCAAACACTGAAGCTTTCTTT.